This T cell receptor (beta chain) derives from a study of OX40 agonist ivuxolimab in advanced cancers. Study-wide findings and caveats: Relative to CD4+ cells, CD8+ T cells on average had more expanded clones.

Germline V gene data show CDR1 as SGHVS and CDR2 as FQNEAQ. The CDR3 is 14 amino acids. Trimming took off 2 bases at V and 1 base at J, with 8 bases between the two ends. Method: immunoSEQ multiplex PCR; TCRdb's copy keeps in-frame clones and lacks some. The table lists around 70,000 clones, 70% to 90% of them singletons. With respect to this clone: Its antigen remains unknown.

The sequences come from CD4+ or CD8+ T cells sorted from blood, collected in a trial of the OX40 agonist ivuxolimab. This rearrangement joins TRBV7-8 to TRBJ2-5; D gene ambiguous. This clonotype was obtained from an adult with an advanced solid tumor such as melanoma, head and neck, liver or kidney cancer. CDR3 DNA sequence: TGTGCCAGCAGCTTATCGAACGTCCAAGAGACCCAGTACTTC. This codes for CASSLSNVQETQYF.